A selection of T cell receptor beta chains follows, all from one sample in a study of OX40 agonist ivuxolimab in advanced cancers. Method: immunoSEQ multiplex PCR; TCRdb's copy keeps in-frame clones and lacks some. The profile shows around 69,000 clones, more than 65% of them singletons. The sequences come from CD4+ or CD8+ T cells sorted from blood, collected in a trial of the OX40 agonist ivuxolimab. These receptor sequences come from an adult with an advanced solid tumor such as melanoma, head and neck, liver or kidney cancer. CDR3s include the opening cysteine and the closing phenylalanine or tryptophan. Each record gives: J gene, V gene, CDR3 protein.

J: TRBJ1-3
V: TRBV7-2
CDR3: CASAVFDAGNTIYF

J: TRBJ2-3
V: TRBV7-3
CDR3: CASSPTDFKDTQYF

J: TRBJ2-1
V: TRBV7-8
CDR3: CASTPALYNEQFF

J: TRBJ2-3
V: TRBV5-3
CDR3: CARSLGYRRRRRDTQYF

J: TRBJ1-2
V: TRBV19
CDR3: CASLGSFPNYGYTF

J: TRBJ1-4
V: TRBV6-5
CDR3: CASTSRTGSNEKLFF

J: TRBJ2-1
V: TRBV28
CDR3: CASSIGLAKFF

J: TRBJ2-1
V: TRBV2
CDR3: CASRIQGILDNEQFF

J: TRBJ2-3
V: TRBV14
CDR3: CASGLAGADTQYF

J: TRBJ1-1
V: TRBV7-9
CDR3: CASSFDREAFF

J: TRBJ2-7
V: TRBV28
CDR3: CASRALEYEQYF

J: TRBJ2-1
V: TRBV7-2
CDR3: CASTLSSRGKSEQFF

J: TRBJ2-5
V: TRBV2
CDR3: CASSEIFGPKEETQYF

J: TRBJ1-5
V: TRBV27
CDR3: CASRRGRDQPQHF

J: TRBJ2-5
V: TRBV10-3
CDR3: CAISDDKTSGEVSPETQYF

J: TRBJ1-1
V: TRBV28
CDR3: CASTLPLDRNTEAFF

J: TRBJ2-1
V: TRBV28
CDR3: CASSERLGFNEQFF

J: TRBJ2-1
V: TRBV5-1
CDR3: CASSHLLADQGNEQFF

J: TRBJ2-4
V: TRBV29-1
CDR3: CSVSRAGGKNIQYF

J: TRBJ2-3
V: TRBV10-1
CDR3: CASSIGRLQDTQYF

J: TRBJ1-4
V: TRBV7-9
CDR3: CASSPGRGIEKLFF

J: TRBJ2-1
V: TRBV5-5
CDR3: CASSFRGPKSEQFF

J: TRBJ2-1
V: TRBV28
CDR3: CASSLFPSGRNYNEQFF

J: TRBJ1-3
V: TRBV6-5
CDR3: CASSSDRLRNTIYF

J: TRBJ1-1
V: TRBV4-3
CDR3: CASSQDSIGYEAFF

J: TRBJ1-1
V: TRBV4-2
CDR3: CASSAPGTAMNTEAFF

J: TRBJ2-7
V: TRBV7-2
CDR3: CASSPSGSSYEQYF

J: TRBJ2-7
V: TRBV30
CDR3: CAWSSRNRGGYEQYF

J: TRBJ1-1
V: TRBV5-1
CDR3: CASSLVGAGTEAFF

J: TRBJ1-1
V: TRBV7-2
CDR3: CASSPSRDTEAFF

J: TRBJ2-1
V: TRBV5-6
CDR3: CASSRPGAGGYNEQFF

J: TRBJ2-2
V: TRBV4-3
CDR3: CASSQGMPGELFF

J: TRBJ2-3
V: TRBV25-1
CDR3: CASSELTDYFTDTQYF

J: TRBJ2-2
V: TRBV11-2
CDR3: CASRKPGEGRTGELFF

J: TRBJ1-1
V: TRBV28
CDR3: CASRPYGDTEAFF

J: TRBJ2-5
V: TRBV12-5
CDR3: CASGWGGRQETQYF

J: TRBJ2-3
V: TRBV11-3
CDR3: CASSLGPYSDTQYF

J: TRBJ2-7
V: TRBV7-8
CDR3: CASSLASRERGEQYF

J: TRBJ2-7
V: TRBV11-2
CDR3: CASSPGTSGTGEQYF

J: TRBJ2-7
V: TRBV11-2
CDR3: CASSSRSYEQYF

J: TRBJ1-1
V: TRBV28
CDR3: CASSLSRRVYSVNTEAFF

J: TRBJ1-5
V: TRBV19
CDR3: CATKGGGGRNQPQHF

J: TRBJ2-7
V: TRBV4-3
CDR3: CASSQNRRTTLAYEQYF

J: TRBJ2-5
V: TRBV7-6
CDR3: CASSLEAGGETQYF

J: TRBJ2-5
V: TRBV5-5
CDR3: CASSLDGQETQYF

J: TRBJ2-3
V: TRBV5-1
CDR3: CASRDPSSTDTQYF

J: TRBJ1-5
V: TRBV7-2
CDR3: CASSLAAVNQPQHF

J: TRBJ2-4
V: TRBV5-1
CDR3: CASSLPGQGHIQYF

J: TRBJ1-4
V: TRBV7-9
CDR3: CASSLGATNEKLFF

J: TRBJ1-3
V: TRBV7-2
CDR3: CASSLELGAGNTIYF

J: TRBJ2-2
V: TRBV21-1
CDR3: CASTDTANTGELFF

J: TRBJ2-7
V: TRBV30
CDR3: CAWSRQGLGEQYF

J: TRBJ1-3
V: TRBV21-1
CDR3: CASSKEATLGGSGNTIYF

J: TRBJ2-7
V: TRBV19
CDR3: CASTDTGQGDNEQYF

J: TRBJ2-3
V: TRBV9
CDR3: CASSVSPASTDTQYF